Listed here are 20 T cell receptor beta chains from one sample, sequenced in a study of blood T cell repertoires in COVID-19. TCRdb's table, derived via immunoSEQ multiplex PCR, lists solely in-frame clones and lacks some. The table shows roughly 150,000 clones, with roughly 80% occurring only once. Sequenced material: peripheral blood. The source is a woman over 75 with COVID-19, enrolled during active disease.

The rearrangement links TRBV6-5 to TRBJ1-5, with D possibly being TRBD1 (6 bases). The V and J ends lost 6 bases and 0 bases respectively, with 9 bases between them. Germline V gene data show CDR1 as MNHEY and CDR2 as SVGAGI. The CDR3 spans 14 residues. The CDR3 reads CASSGQNSNQPQHF. The CDR3, as DNA: TGTGCCAGCAGCGGACAGAATAGCAATCAGCCCCAGCATTTT.

The chain joins TRBV6-5 to TRBJ1-6; TRBD1 matches at 9 bases. The CDR3 is 14 amino acids. CDR1 MNHEY and CDR2 SVGAGI come from the germline V gene. V was clipped by 7 bases and J by 9 bases; unmatched bases: 7. CDR3 loop: CASTMNRGLSPLHF. CDR3 bases: TGTGCCAGCACCATGAACAGGGGGCTTTCACCCCTCCACTTT.

CDR3 residues: CASSAAGGDEKLFF. CDR3 DNA: TGTGCCAGCTCAGCAGCGGGGGGTGACGAAAAACTGTTTTTT. V gene TRBV18 combines with J gene TRBJ1-4; possible D gene TRBD1, 5 bases. There are 14 residues in the CDR3. With 5 bases removed from V and 8 bases from J, the gap between germline ends came to 15 bases. The germline V gene encodes CDR1 KGHSH and CDR2 LQKENI.

The gene calls are TRBV19 and TRBJ1-5; weak D call: TRBD1 (6 bases). The germline V gene encodes CDR1 LNHDA and CDR2 SQIVND (reference sequence). This CDR3 is built from 16 residues. V gave up 3 bases and J gave up 0 bases, with 12 bases separating them. Here the CDR3 DNA reads TGTGCCAGTAGTATCTTAGACAGGAATAGCAATCAGCCCCAGCATTTT. Protein sequence: CASSILDRNSNQPQHF.

The V gene is TRBV5-1, the J gene TRBJ2-7; 11 bases agree with TRBD1. The CDR3 sequence is 16 residues long. Trimming took 2 bases from V and 5 from J; bases not matched to a gene: 9. The V gene's germline CDR1 is SGHRS and CDR2 YFSETQ. The DNA of the CDR3 is TGCGCCAGCAGCTTCTCGAGGACAGGGGGCAATAACGAGCAGTACTTC. Translated, it gives CASSFSRTGGNNEQYF.

The J gene is TRBJ2-7, the V gene TRBV18; D is perhaps TRBD1 (5 bases). This CDR3 contains 15 residues. The V end lost 2 bases, the J end lost 0 bases, and 11 bases lay between the germline ends. CDR1 KGHSH and CDR2 LQKENI come from the germline V gene. DNA for the CDR3: TGTGCCAGCTCACCAGGGGCCGACAGCTCCTACGAGCAGTACTTC. Amino acid sequence: CASSPGADSSYEQYF. The complete variable domain, with remaining parts taken from reference TRBV18 and TRBJ2-7, reads NAGVMQNPRHLVRRRGQEARLRCSPMKGHSHVYWYRQLPEEGLKFMVYLQKENIIDESGMPKERFSAEFPKEGPSILRIQQVVRGDSAAYFCASSPGADSSYEQYFGPGTRLTVT.

The chain carries TRBV6-1 and TRBJ1-4; weak D call: TRBD1 (6 bases). V was cut by 3 bases and J by 5 bases, with 13 bases left in between. Germline lookup yields CDR1 MNHNS and CDR2 SASEGT. The CDR3 runs 15 residues. DNA of the CDR3: TGTGCCAGCAGTGATATATTAGGGGGAAATGAAAAACTGTTTTTT. Amino acids: CASSDILGGNEKLFF.

As DNA, the CDR3 is TGCGCCAGCAGCTTGGGGGCAGAAAAAGAGACCCAGTACTTC. Protein sequence: CASSLGAEKETQYF. V gene TRBV5-1 combines with J gene TRBJ2-5; D remains ambiguous. The CDR3 runs to 14 residues. The germline V gene encodes CDR1 SGHRS and CDR2 YFSETQ. V lost 0 bases and J lost 3, with 9 bases in between.

This clone was seen only a few times. The chain links TRBV4-1 to TRBJ1-6; 9 bases are shared with TRBD1. V gave up 4 bases and J gave up 7 bases; unmatched junction bases: 14. CDR1 MGHRA and CDR2 YSYEKL come from the germline V gene. The CDR3 is made up of 18 amino acids. CDR3 DNA: TGCGCCAGCAGCCTCCTGGGATTACAGGGGGCACGAAATTCACCCCTCCACTTT. This translates into CASSLLGLQGARNSPLHF.

This clone was found a few times. The chain carries TRBV29-1 and TRBJ1-1; D gene unclear. V lost 5 bases to trimming and J lost 0 bases, with 7 bases between them. The CDR3 consists of 12 residues. From germline, CDR1 is SQVTM and CDR2 ANQGSEA. The CDR3 region is CSVRSMNTEAFF. DNA for the CDR3: TGCAGCGTTCGCAGTATGAACACTGAAGCTTTCTTT.

The chain uses TRBV6-2 or TRBV6-3 and TRBJ2-3, with 8 bases identical to TRBD2. CDR1 is MNHEY, CDR2 SVGEGT, per germline. The CDR3 spans 17 residues. V shed 2 bases, J shed 0 bases, and the junction held 7 bases outside the gene matches. CDR3 residues: CASSYEGAGVSTDTQYF. CDR3 nucleotides: TGTGCCAGCAGTTACGAAGGAGCGGGGGTTAGCACAGATACGCAGTATTTT.

This clone was observed a handful of times. The chain links TRBV7-9 to TRBJ2-1; D ambiguous. Deletions cut 1 base from V and 0 bases from J, with 16 bases between. Germline CDR1 SEHNR, CDR2 FQNEAQ (reference sequence). This CDR3 region has 18 residues. The CDR3 nucleotides are TGTGCCAGCAGCTTAGTAATTAGCATTCCGAGCTCCTACAATGAGCAGTTCTTC. Its translation is CASSLVISIPSSYNEQFF.

The chain recombines TRBV6-5 with TRBJ2-3, with a weak D call TRBD2 (6 bases). The CDR3 covers 14 residues. Germline CDR1 MNHEY, CDR2 SVGAGI. Trimming removed 4 bases at V and 2 bases at J, with 10 bases between. The CDR3 DNA follows: TGTGCCAGCAGTTCCGGGGGTCCCACAGATACGCAGTATTTT. This codes for CASSSGGPTDTQYF.

For this clone: At one boundary the junction diverges from the germline segment, which might be a read error. The genes are TRBV19 and TRBJ2-1, with D possibly matching TRBD2 (7 bases). Per germline, CDR1 LNHDA and CDR2 SQIVND (reference sequence). The CDR3 totals 14 residues. CDR3 in amino acids: CASRGSGATNEQFF. The CDR3 DNA follows: TGTGCAAGTAGGGGGAGCGGGGCAACCAATGAGCAGTTCTTC.

The V call is TRBV24-1, the J call TRBJ2-1; D might be TRBD1 (5 bases). Trimming took 9 bases from V and 6 from J, leaving 14 bases between them. This CDR3 spans 13 amino acids. In germline, CDR1 is KGHDR, CDR2 SFDVKD. The CDR3 DNA reads TGTGCCACCGCCGACAGTCTTCTCAATGAGCAGTTCTTC. It codes for CATADSLLNEQFF.

This clone was detected once. The V and J genes are TRBV5-6 and TRBJ2-1, with 8 bases fitting TRBD2. Trimming at V came to 3 bases and at J to 0 bases, leaving 14 bases not matched to a gene. There are 19 residues in the CDR3. Germline V CDR1 and CDR2: SGHDT, YYEEEE. This chain's CDR3 is CASSSRTSWYRSSYNEQFF. Here the CDR3 DNA reads TGTGCCAGCAGCTCAAGGACTAGCTGGTATCGAAGCTCCTACAATGAGCAGTTCTTC.

This rearrangement joins TRBV3-1 (or the pseudogene TRBV3-2) to TRBJ1-2; 7 nucleotides align to TRBD1. CDR3 length: 13 amino acids. The germline gives CDR1 LGHDT, CDR2 YNNKEL (reference sequence). J was trimmed by 8 bases and V by 4 bases; bases with no gene match: 7. DNA for the CDR3: TGTGCCAGCAGCCCCAGGGGGGCTGCAGGCTACACCTTC. It specifies CASSPRGAAGYTF.

The chain is built from TRBV19 and TRBJ1-1; D gene unclear. This CDR3 has 12 amino acids. Germline loops: CDR1 LNHDA, CDR2 SQIVND (reference sequence). The V end lost 7 bases, the J end lost 4 bases, and 10 bases lay between the germline ends. This CDR3 reads CASTQRGTEAFF. For the CDR3, the DNA is TGTGCCAGTACCCAAAGAGGCACTGAAGCTTTCTTT.

J is TRBJ2-1 and V is TRBV7-8, with D unclear. The V end lost 5 bases, the J end lost 6 bases, and 8 bases lay between the germline ends. This CDR3 spans 12 amino acids. Germline V gene lookup returns CDR1 SGHVS and CDR2 FQNEAQ. CDR3 sequence reads: CASSLTINEQFF. The CDR3 nucleotides are TGTGCCAGCAGCCTAACAATCAATGAGCAGTTCTTC. Based on the CDR3 plus reference TRBV7-8 and TRBJ2-1, the full variable domain is GAGVSQSPRYKVAKRGQDVALRCDPISGHVSLFWYQQALGQGPEFLTYFQNEAQLDKSGLPSDRFFAERPEGSVSTLKIQRTQQEDSAVYLCASSLTINEQFFGPGTRLTVL.

The chain joins TRBV9 to TRBJ1-2, with a weak D call TRBD1 (5 bases). The germline CDR1 and CDR2 sequences are SGDLS and YYNGEE. This CDR3 comprises 14 residues. Trimming took off 4 bases at V and 2 bases at J, with 12 bases between the two ends. The CDR3: CASSSATGNYGYTF. DNA of the CDR3: TGTGCCAGCAGCTCTGCCACAGGAAACTATGGCTACACCTTC.